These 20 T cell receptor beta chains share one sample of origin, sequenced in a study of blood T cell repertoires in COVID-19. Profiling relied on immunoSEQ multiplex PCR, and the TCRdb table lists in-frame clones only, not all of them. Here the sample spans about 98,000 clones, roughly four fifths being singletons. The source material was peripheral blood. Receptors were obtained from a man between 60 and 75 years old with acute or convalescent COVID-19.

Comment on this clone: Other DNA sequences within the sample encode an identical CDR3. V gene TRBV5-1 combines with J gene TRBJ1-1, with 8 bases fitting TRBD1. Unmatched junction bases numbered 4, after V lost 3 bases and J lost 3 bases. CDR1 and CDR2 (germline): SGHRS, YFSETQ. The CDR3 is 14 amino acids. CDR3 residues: CASSSAGGYTEAFF. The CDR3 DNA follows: TGCGCCAGCAGCTCGGCAGGGGGCTACACTGAAGCTTTCTTT.

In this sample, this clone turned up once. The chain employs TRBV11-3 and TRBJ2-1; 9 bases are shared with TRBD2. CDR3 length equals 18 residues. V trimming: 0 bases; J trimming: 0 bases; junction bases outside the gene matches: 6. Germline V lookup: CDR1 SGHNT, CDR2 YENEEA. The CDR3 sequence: CASSLDFGRGGSYNEQFF. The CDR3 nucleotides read TGTGCCAGCAGCTTAGATTTTGGGCGGGGGGGCTCCTACAATGAGCAGTTCTTC.

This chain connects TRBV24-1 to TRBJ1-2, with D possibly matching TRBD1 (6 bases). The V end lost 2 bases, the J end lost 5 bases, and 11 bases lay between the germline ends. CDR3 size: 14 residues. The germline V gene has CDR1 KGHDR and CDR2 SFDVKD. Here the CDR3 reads CATSDSGTTYGYTF. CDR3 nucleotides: TGTGCCACCAGTGATTCCGGGACAACTTATGGCTACACCTTC.

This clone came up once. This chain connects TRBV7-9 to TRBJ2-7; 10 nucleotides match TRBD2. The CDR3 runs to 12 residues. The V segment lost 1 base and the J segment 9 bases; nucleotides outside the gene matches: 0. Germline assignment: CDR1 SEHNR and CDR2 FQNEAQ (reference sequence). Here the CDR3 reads CASSLGTSGQYV. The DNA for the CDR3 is TGTGCCAGCAGCTTAGGGACTAGCGGGCAGTACGTC.

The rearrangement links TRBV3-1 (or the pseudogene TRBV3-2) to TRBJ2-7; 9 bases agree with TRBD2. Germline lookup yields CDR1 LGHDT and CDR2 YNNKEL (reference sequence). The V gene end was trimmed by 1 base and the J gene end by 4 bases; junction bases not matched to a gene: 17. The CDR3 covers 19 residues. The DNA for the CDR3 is TGTGCCAGCAGCCAAGGACCTCGGGGCGGGGGGGCCCGTGGGTACGAGCAGTACTTC. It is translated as CASSQGPRGGGARGYEQYF.

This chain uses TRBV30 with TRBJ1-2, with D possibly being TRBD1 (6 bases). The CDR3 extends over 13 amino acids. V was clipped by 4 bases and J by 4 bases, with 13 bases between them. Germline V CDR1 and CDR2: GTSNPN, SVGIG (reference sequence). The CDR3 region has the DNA TGTGCCTGGACCCTAGGGGGGGTCTATGGCTACACCTTC. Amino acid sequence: CAWTLGGVYGYTF.

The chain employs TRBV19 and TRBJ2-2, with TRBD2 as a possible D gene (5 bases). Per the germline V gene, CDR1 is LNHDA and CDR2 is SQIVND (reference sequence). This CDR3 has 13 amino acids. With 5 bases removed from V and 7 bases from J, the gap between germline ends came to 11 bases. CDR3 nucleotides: TGTGCCAGTAGTGTGGGAGTCATCGGGGAGCTGTTTTTT. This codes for CASSVGVIGELFF.

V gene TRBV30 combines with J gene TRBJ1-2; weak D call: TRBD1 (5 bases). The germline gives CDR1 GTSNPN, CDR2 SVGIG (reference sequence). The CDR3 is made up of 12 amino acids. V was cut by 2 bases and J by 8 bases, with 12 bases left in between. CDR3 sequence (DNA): TGTGCCTGGAGTACCAGGGTAAGCGGCTACACCTTC. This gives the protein CAWSTRVSGYTF.

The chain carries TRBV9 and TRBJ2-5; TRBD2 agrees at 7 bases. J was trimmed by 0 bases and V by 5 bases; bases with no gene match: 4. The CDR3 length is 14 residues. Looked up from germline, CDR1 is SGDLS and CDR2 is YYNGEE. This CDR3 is CASSISGYQETQYF. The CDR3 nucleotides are TGTGCCAGCAGTATTAGCGGGTACCAAGAGACCCAGTACTTC.

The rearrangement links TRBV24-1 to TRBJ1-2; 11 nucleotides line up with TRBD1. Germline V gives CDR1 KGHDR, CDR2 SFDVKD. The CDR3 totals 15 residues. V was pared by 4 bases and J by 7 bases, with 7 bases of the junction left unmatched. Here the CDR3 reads CATSDKGQGAFGYTF. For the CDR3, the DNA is TGTGCCACCAGTGACAAAGGACAGGGGGCTTTTGGCTACACCTTC.

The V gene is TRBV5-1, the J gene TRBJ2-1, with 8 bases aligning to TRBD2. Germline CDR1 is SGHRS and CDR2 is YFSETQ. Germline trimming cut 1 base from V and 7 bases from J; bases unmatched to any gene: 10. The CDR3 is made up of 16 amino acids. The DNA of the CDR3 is TGCGCCAGCAGCTTGATTGGAGCTAGCGGGTCAAATGAGCAGTTCTTC. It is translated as CASSLIGASGSNEQFF.

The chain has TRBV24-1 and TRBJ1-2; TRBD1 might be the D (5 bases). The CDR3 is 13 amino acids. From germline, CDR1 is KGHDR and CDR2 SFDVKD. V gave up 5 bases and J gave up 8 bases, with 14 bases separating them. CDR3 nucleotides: TGTGCCACCAGTGCGAAAGGGGTCGACGGCTACACCTTC. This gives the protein CATSAKGVDGYTF.

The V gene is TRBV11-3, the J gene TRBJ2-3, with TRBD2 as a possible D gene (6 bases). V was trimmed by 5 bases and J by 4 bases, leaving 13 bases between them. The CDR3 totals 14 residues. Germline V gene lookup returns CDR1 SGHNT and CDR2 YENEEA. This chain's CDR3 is CASSTGTVADTQYF. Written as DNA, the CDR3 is TGTGCCAGCAGCACCGGGACTGTGGCAGATACGCAGTATTTT.

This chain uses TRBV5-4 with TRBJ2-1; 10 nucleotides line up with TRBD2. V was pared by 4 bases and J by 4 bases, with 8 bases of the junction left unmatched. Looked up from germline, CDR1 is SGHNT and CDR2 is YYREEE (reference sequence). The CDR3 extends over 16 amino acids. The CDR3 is CASSPLAGVRYNEQFF. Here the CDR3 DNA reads TGTGCCAGCAGCCCTCTAGCGGGGGTGAGATACAATGAGCAGTTCTTC.

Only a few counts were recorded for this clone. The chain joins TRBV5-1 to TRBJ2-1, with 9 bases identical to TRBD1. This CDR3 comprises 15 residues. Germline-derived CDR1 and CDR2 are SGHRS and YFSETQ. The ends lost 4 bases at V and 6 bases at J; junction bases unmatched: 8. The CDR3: CASSLWGGQGNEQFF. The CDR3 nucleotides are TGCGCCAGCAGCCTCTGGGGGGGACAGGGCAATGAGCAGTTCTTC.

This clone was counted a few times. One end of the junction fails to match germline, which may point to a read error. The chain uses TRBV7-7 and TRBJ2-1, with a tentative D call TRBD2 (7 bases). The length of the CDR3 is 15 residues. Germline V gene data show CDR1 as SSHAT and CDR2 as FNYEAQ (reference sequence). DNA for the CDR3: TGTGCTAGCAGCTTAGCCGGGGGGCGGACAAATGAGCAGTTCTTC. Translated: CASSLAGGRTNEQFF.

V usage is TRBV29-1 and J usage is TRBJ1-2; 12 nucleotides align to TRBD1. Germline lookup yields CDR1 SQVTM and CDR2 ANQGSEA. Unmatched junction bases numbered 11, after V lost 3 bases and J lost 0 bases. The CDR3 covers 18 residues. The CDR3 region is CSVDPGRDRGLANYGYTF. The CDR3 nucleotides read TGCAGCGTTGACCCGGGCCGGGACAGGGGGCTGGCTAACTATGGCTACACCTTC.

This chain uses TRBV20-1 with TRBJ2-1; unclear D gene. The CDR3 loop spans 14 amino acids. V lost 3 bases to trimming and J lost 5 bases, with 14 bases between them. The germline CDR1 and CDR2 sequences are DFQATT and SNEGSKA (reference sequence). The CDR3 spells CSASGSVSNNEQFF. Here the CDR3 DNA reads TGCAGTGCTAGTGGTAGTGTATCGAACAATGAGCAGTTCTTC.

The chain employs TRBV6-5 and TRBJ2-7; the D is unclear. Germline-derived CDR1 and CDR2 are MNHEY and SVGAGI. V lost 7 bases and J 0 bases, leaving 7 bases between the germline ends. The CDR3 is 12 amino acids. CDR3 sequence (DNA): TGTGCCAGCATCAACTTCTCCTACGAGCAGTACTTC. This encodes CASINFSYEQYF.

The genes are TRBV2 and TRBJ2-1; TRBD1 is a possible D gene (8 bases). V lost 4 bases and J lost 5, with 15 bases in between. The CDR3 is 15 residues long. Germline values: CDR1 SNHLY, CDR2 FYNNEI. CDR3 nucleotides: TGTGCCAGCAGTGGGATACAGGGGGGGGACAATGAGCAGTTCTTC. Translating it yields CASSGIQGGDNEQFF.